The 9 T cell receptor beta chains below all came from one sample that was sequenced in a study of T cells in Graves' hyperthyroidism and ophthalmopathy. RNA transcripts yielded amplified TCR beta CDR3 regions. TCR CDR3 regions were first amplified by RT-PCR with HTBI primers. TCRdb reanalysed the multiplex PCR reads using MiXCR and keeps one entry per CDR3 protein. The table includes a few hundred thousand distinct CDR3 sequences, about a sixth detected once. Sample: blood. These receptor sequences come from a woman between 35 and 50 years old with Graves' ophthalmopathy.

This clonotype has a handful of counts. The V and J genes are TRBV20-1 and TRBJ2-5; possibly TRBD2 for D (5 bases). Germline CDR1 is DFQATT and CDR2 is SNEGSKA (reference sequence). The CDR3 is made up of 13 amino acids. V was trimmed by 6 bases and J by 3 bases, leaving 14 bases between them. The CDR3 coding sequence is TGCAGTGCCCGCCGGGGAGCGGAAGAGACCCAGTACTTC. It is translated as CSARRGAEETQYF.

There are a few counts of this clonotype. The gene calls are TRBV4-1 and TRBJ2-7; 10 bases fit TRBD1. CDR3 length: 15 residues. V was clipped by 0 bases and J by 7 bases; unmatched bases: 6. CDR1 is MGHRA, CDR2 YSYEKL, per germline. CDR3 coding DNA: TGCGCCAGCAGCCAAGATGGACAGGGGGATTGGGAGCAGTACTTC. Translating it yields CASSQDGQGDWEQYF.

Ten or more counts support this clonotype. J is TRBJ2-7 and V is TRBV30, with TRBD1 as a possible D gene (6 bases). Trimming stripped 2 bases from V and 1 base from J, with 9 bases between. Germline V gene data show CDR1 as GTSNPN and CDR2 as SVGIG (reference sequence). CDR3 length: 13 amino acids. As DNA, the CDR3 is TGTGCCTGGAGTAATCAGGGGTCCTACGAGCAGTACTTC. This codes for CAWSNQGSYEQYF.

About this clonotype: A much larger clone sits a single nucleotide away, making a read error possible. This likely comes from a read error, as the CDR3 has no conserved phenylalanine or tryptophan at its end. The genes are TRBV2 and TRBJ2-5; D is possibly TRBD1 or TRBD2 (5 bases each). Germline V gene sequence: CDR1 SNHLY, CDR2 FYNNEI. The CDR3 extends over 13 amino acids. Trimming stripped 5 bases from V and 5 bases from J, with 12 bases between. CDR3 amino acids: CASSSDWGETQYL. CDR3 DNA sequence: TGTGCCAGCAGTTCGGACTGGGGGGAGACCCAGTACCTC.

The chain uses TRBV19 and TRBJ1-1, with D possibly matching TRBD1 (6 bases). V was pared by 7 bases and J by 0 bases, with 12 bases between. There are 14 residues in the CDR3. The germline CDR1 and CDR2 sequences are LNHDA and SQIVND (reference sequence). CDR3 sequence reads: CASKPRGLNTEAFF. The DNA of the CDR3 is TGTGCCAGTAAACCTAGGGGGTTGAACACTGAAGCTTTCTTT.

The CDR3 sequence is CASSVSEVTDTQYF. CDR3 DNA: TGCGCCAGCTCAGTTTCGGAGGTCACAGATACGCAGTATTTT. The rearrangement uses TRBV4-1 and TRBJ2-3; a possible D gene is TRBD2 (5 bases). Germline CDR1 is MGHRA and CDR2 is YSYEKL. This CDR3 is 14 amino acids long. Trimming cost V 8 bases and J 2 bases, with 14 bases left between them.

This rearrangement joins TRBV7-9 to TRBJ2-1; 10 nucleotides line up with TRBD2. J was trimmed by 7 bases and V by 7 bases; bases with no gene match: 13. This CDR3 contains 16 residues. Looked up from germline, CDR1 is SEHNR and CDR2 is FQNEAQ (reference sequence). Here the CDR3 reads CASIGPLAGASNEQFF. CDR3 in DNA: TGTGCCAGCATAGGCCCCCTAGCGGGAGCCTCTAATGAGCAGTTCTTC.

V gene TRBV5-1 combines with J gene TRBJ1-4, with a tentative D call TRBD1 (5 bases). CDR1 and CDR2 from the germline V gene are SGHRS and YFSETQ. The CDR3 length is 13 residues. V was cut by 4 bases and J by 8 bases, with 12 bases left in between. The CDR3 reads CASSTGLSEKLFF. CDR3 bases: TGCGCCAGCAGCACGGGACTCTCAGAAAAACTGTTTTTT.

The chain employs TRBV2 and TRBJ2-6; TRBD1 aligns across 7 bases. CDR1 is SNHLY, CDR2 FYNNEI, per germline. With V trimmed by 7 bases and J by 0 bases, 6 bases remained unmatched. The CDR3 runs to 16 residues. The CDR3 loop reads CASTPRTGSGANVLTF. DNA for the CDR3: TGTGCCAGCACCCCAAGGACAGGCTCTGGGGCCAACGTCCTGACTTTC.